This T cell receptor (beta chain) was captured in a study of T cells after somatic rescue of genetic block. Deletions cut 0 bases from V and 3 bases from J, with 6 bases between. This CDR3 is built from 13 residues. Germline V gives CDR1 SGHVS, CDR2 FNYEAQ. Generated by immunoSEQ multiplex PCR, the TCRdb table keeps only in-frame clones and is missing some. The sample holds 70,000 to 95,000 clones, just under 90% seen once. V gene TRBV7-6 combines with J gene TRBJ2-7; unclear D gene. The receptor was derived from a young woman. The sequenced material came from peripheral blood mononuclear cells (PBMCs). This CDR3 reads CASSLANSYEQYF. CDR3 sequence (DNA): TGTGCCAGCAGCTTAGCGAACAGCTACGAGCAGTACTTC. Complete variable domain (other parts from reference TRBV7-6 and TRBJ2-7): GAGVSQSPRYKVTKRGQDVALRCDPISGHVSLYWYRQALGQGPEFLTYFNYEAQQDKSGLPNDRFSAERPEGSISTLTIQRTEQRDSAMYRCASSLANSYEQYFGPGTRLTVT.